The 10 T cell receptor beta chains below all came from one sample that was sequenced in a study of tumor-infiltrating lymphocytes in primary liver carcinoma. Unsorted whole blood served as the source of blood RNA, and germline DNA was extracted as well. The template, approximately 500 ng total RNA, yielded TCR beta cDNA made with a constant-region primer. Each TCR beta library was derived from three nested multiplex PCR rounds that employed slightly modified ARM-PCR. Both of the initial two PCR rounds ran for around 10 cycles and employed TRBV1-TRBV30 forward primers alongside a C-beta reverse primer. A single record per CDR3 protein comes from TCRdb applying MiXCR to the multiplex PCR reads. Counted here are about 330,000 distinct CDR3 sequences, about 61% occurring once; the ten biggest clones make up 6.5%. The sequenced material came from peripheral blood. These receptors were obtained from a man aged 35 to 55 with primary liver carcinoma and hepatitis B virus infection.

About this clonotype itself: A much larger clone sits a single nucleotide away, making a read error possible. The chain recombines TRBV6-6 with TRBJ2-7, with D possibly being TRBD1 or TRBD2 (5 bases each). V was cut by 7 bases and J by 5 bases, with 24 bases left in between. CDR3 length: 16 residues. The germline gives CDR1 MNHNY, CDR2 SVGAGI (reference sequence). The CDR3 DNA sequence: TGTGCCAGCACCTCGTCGGGGCAGGGTAGATCCCACGAGCAGTACTTC. Amino acid sequence: CASTSSGQGRSHEQYF.

Only a few counts were recorded for this clonotype. A much larger clone sits a single nucleotide away, making a read error possible. V usage is TRBV6-5 and J usage is TRBJ2-2; D possibly corresponds to TRBD1 (5 bases). The CDR3 length is 14 residues. V was pared by 10 bases and J by 6 bases, with 18 bases between. The germline V gene has CDR1 MNHEY and CDR2 SVGAGI. Here the CDR3 reads CANRIQGSAGELFF. The CDR3 nucleotides are TGTGCCAACAGAATTCAGGGAAGTGCCGGGGAGCTGTTTTTT.

This chain links TRBV7-9 with TRBJ1-1, with D possibly TRBD1 on 5 matching bases. This CDR3 has 15 residues. Trimming left V 5 bases short and J 1 base short, with 14 bases between. Germline V gene sequence: CDR1 SEHNR, CDR2 FQNEAQ (reference sequence). CDR3 loop: CASSAYGAGNTEAFF. CDR3 bases: TGTGCCAGCAGCGCCTACGGGGCAGGGAACACTGAAGCTTTCTTT.

This clonotype showed up just a few times. The J gene is TRBJ2-3, the V gene TRBV5-4, with 10 bases that match TRBD2. V shed 0 bases, J shed 2 bases, and the junction held 6 bases outside the gene matches. This CDR3 comprises 17 residues. The germline CDR1 and CDR2 sequences are SGHNT and YYREEE (reference sequence). The CDR3 DNA follows: TGTGCCAGCAGCTTGGGAGCTAGCGGGAGTCTCACAGATACGCAGTATTTT. Amino acids: CASSLGASGSLTDTQYF.

The V gene is TRBV11-2, the J gene TRBJ1-2; 7 bases are shared with TRBD1. CDR1 is SGHAT and CDR2 is FQNNGV in the germline V gene. The CDR3 covers 15 residues. The V segment lost 0 bases and the J segment 4 bases; nucleotides outside the gene matches: 5. CDR3 in amino acids: CASSLEQTGTYGYTF. CDR3 nucleotide sequence: TGTGCCAGCAGCTTAGAGCAGACAGGGACCTATGGCTACACCTTC.

About this clonotype itself: A read error is possible here, since a much larger clone lies one base away. The chain couples TRBV7-9 to TRBJ2-7; possibly TRBD2 for D (7 bases). The CDR3 extends over 14 amino acids. Germline CDR1 and CDR2: SEHNR and FQNEAQ (reference sequence). CDR3 DNA sequence: TGTGCCTGCAGCTTGGCGGGGGCCTCTGACGAGCAGTACTTC. Translating gives CACSLAGASDEQYF.

Note on this clonotype: At one boundary the junction diverges from the germline segment, which might be a read error. This chain uses TRBV4-3 with TRBJ1-5, with a possible D match to TRBD1 (5 bases). CDR1 is LGHNA and CDR2 is YSLEER in the germline V gene. The CDR3 consists of 13 residues. For the CDR3, the DNA is TGCACCAGCAGCCAGGGACTGAATCAGCCCCAGCATTTT. This gives the protein CTSSQGLNQPQHF.

V gene TRBV7-9 combines with J gene TRBJ2-1; a possible D gene is TRBD2 (6 bases). V was trimmed by 6 bases and J by 8 bases, leaving 14 bases between them. Germline CDR1 reads SEHNR; CDR2 reads FQNEAQ (reference sequence). The CDR3 sequence is 13 residues long. The CDR3 spells CASRNTSIHEQFF. The CDR3, as DNA: TGTGCCAGCAGGAACACTAGCATCCATGAGCAGTTCTTC.

This chain links TRBV11-2 with TRBJ2-1; 8 nucleotides line up with TRBD2. CDR3 length equals 14 residues. Per germline, CDR1 SGHAT and CDR2 FQNNGV. V was pared by 9 bases and J by 6 bases, with 10 bases of the junction left unmatched. The CDR3: CARETGTRTNEQFF. CDR3 in DNA: TGTGCCAGAGAAACCGGGACTAGAACCAATGAGCAGTTCTTC.

As regards this clonotype: One end of the junction fails to match germline, which may point to a read error. This rearrangement joins TRBV6-2 or TRBV6-3 to TRBJ2-6, with a weak D call TRBD1 (5 bases). Germline values: CDR1 MNHEY, CDR2 SVGEGT. The CDR3 totals 12 residues. The CDR3 reads CASSSGANALTF. The CDR3 DNA sequence: TGTGCCAGCAGTTCTGGGGCCAACGCCCTGACTTTC.